A selection of T cell receptor beta chains follows, all from one sample in a study of CXCR3-negative and CXCR3-positive naive CD8 T cells. TCRdb re-called the 5' RACE reads; one entry per CDR3 protein, DNA not given. Its listing shows over 70,000 distinct CDR3 sequences. Input material: naive CXCR3- CD8+ T cells from blood. All receptors come from a human donor in good health. Some clones in this sample may be carry-over from other donors' samples. The CDR3 runs from the conserved cysteine through the conserved F or W. Clone size is not always given. Where it is, it says once, few, many or a class for expanded clones.

V	length	J	size	CDR3
TRBV23-1	17	TRBJ2-1	NA	CASSQKRGQVQSCEQFF
TRBV28	13	TRBJ2-7	NA	CASSLWEGNEQYF
TRBV4-1	16	TRBJ2-5	NA	CVSSQLPTGGQETQYF
TRBV7-9	14	TRBJ2-7	NA	CASSPGTAGAEQYF
TRBV7-9	12	TRBJ2-7	NA	CASGGFINEQYF
TRBV3-1	16	TRBJ1-2	NA	CASSQDSLTLVYGYTF
TRBV20-1	16	TRBJ2-7	NA	CSAREWGSSGAYEQYF
TRBV4-3	15	TRBJ2-7	NA	CASSHLRGEVHEQYF
TRBV29-1	12	TRBJ1-2	NA	CSAPGQGDGYTF
TRBV28	19	TRBJ2-7	NA	CASSSSYGPGTAKPYEQYF
TRBV14	13	TRBJ2-1	NA	CASSKFLYNEQFF
TRBV6-2/TRBV6-3	12	TRBJ2-7	NA	CASSYEGYEQYF
TRBV29-1	12	TRBJ2-7	NA	CSVEQGLGEQYF
TRBV28	21	TRBJ2-5	NA	CASSLPLPGQGLDWFGETQYF
TRBV20-1	11	TRBJ1-3	NA	CSVYSGNTIYF
TRBV28	16	TRBJ1-2	NA	CASSSTPGEWRNGYTF
TRBV28	12	TRBJ2-3	NA	CASSFRSDTQYF
TRBV29-1	12	TRBJ2-3	NA	CSVNVRADTQYF
TRBV7-8	20	TRBJ2-1	NA	CASSLPLLATRVDPYNEQFF
TRBV12-3/TRBV12-4	17	TRBJ2-1	NA	CASSPFMTASTYNEQFF
TRBV2	15	TRBJ1-2	NA	CASSRVSGGNYGYTF
TRBV5-1	15	TRBJ2-3	NA	CASSDGLAVTDTQYF
TRBV6-2/TRBV6-3	18	TRBJ2-1	NA	CASRAGTSGPGSYNEQFF
TRBV20-1	15	TRBJ1-5	NA	CSAKPTGMSNQPQHF
TRBV2	15	TRBJ1-4	NA	CASSELGALNEKLFF
TRBV15	16	TRBJ2-3	NA	CATSRERRDSTDTQYF
TRBV7-6	14	TRBJ2-7	NA	CASSLGQGVGEQYF
TRBV28	15	TRBJ2-1	NA	CASSYGGGEYNEQFF
TRBV6-5	13	TRBJ2-1	NA	CASSYADANEQFF
TRBV7-9	12	TRBJ2-7	NA	CASSTDRYEQYF
TRBV12-3/TRBV12-4	13	TRBJ2-1	NA	CAWGQHSYNEQFF
TRBV9	15	TRBJ2-1	NA	CASSFSGLRYNEQFF
TRBV15	13	TRBJ2-1	NA	CATSRPPSPEQFF
TRBV7-2	14	TRBJ1-3	medium-sized	CASTDGLAGNTIYF
TRBV7-7	13	TRBJ1-3	NA	CASSLGPGNTIYF
TRBV5-6	11	TRBJ2-3	NA	CASSSADTQYF
TRBV7-9	20	TRBJ1-5	NA	CASSLGPGPFTPGGSQPQHF
TRBV9	16	TRBJ2-3	NA	CASSVEGGYSTDTQYF
TRBV9	14	TRBJ2-7	NA	CASNNGKLTYEQYF
TRBV29-1	12	TRBJ1-6	NA	CSVRDRGSPLHF
TRBV28	15	TRBJ2-3	NA	CASKRRQGVSDTQYF
TRBV12-3/TRBV12-4	12	TRBJ2-7	NA	CASSFSRLEQYF
TRBV7-2	13	TRBJ2-1	NA	CASSPDPLNEQFF
TRBV29-1	12	TRBJ2-7	NA	CSVVGSTYEQYF
TRBV25-1	14	TRBJ2-7	NA	CASQIAGTTYEQYF
TRBV12-3/TRBV12-4	15	TRBJ2-5	NA	CASSLTGGIQETQYF
TRBV7-9	13	TRBJ2-7	NA	CASSPRVGYEQYF